Detailed here is one TCR beta chain. Its antigen is currently unknown. Then a second PCR, running about 6 to 11 cycles, was carried out with a sample-barcoded 5' primer and a J-beta primer mix. TCRdb reprocessed the 5' RACE reads with MiXCR, giving one entry per CDR3 protein. The sample carries 800,000 to 1,300,000 distinct CDR3 sequences, approximately 26% recorded once. This sample was taken from a study of blood T cells in healthy people across ages. Study-level findings and limits: Donor CMV status, an unknown factor, possibly confounded changes in expanded clonotypes.

The CDR3 is 17 residues long. Unmatched junction bases numbered 13, after V lost 4 bases and J lost 4 bases. Germline CDR1 and CDR2: SQVTM and ANQGSEA. Another study also made use of these data, one on T cells of mothers and their children.

The rearrangement uses TRBV29-1 and TRBJ2-5; 12 nucleotides line up with TRBD2. The origin of this receptor is a girl aged 2-10 years in good health. Material for sequencing was blood. CDR3 amino acids: CSVARLAGVRASETQYF. CDR3 sequence (DNA): TGCAGCGTTGCCAGACTAGCGGGAGTTAGGGCGTCAGAGACCCAGTACTTC.